The rows below give T cell receptor beta chains drawn from one sample of a study of blood T cell repertoires in COVID-19. Measured with immunoSEQ multiplex PCR; TCRdb has only the in-frame clones, and not every one. The data hold tens of thousands of clones, with roughly 70% observed a single time. The sample taken for sequencing was peripheral blood. The receptors come from a man aged 70 or older with COVID-19, enrolled during active disease. The CDR3 runs from the conserved cysteine through the conserved F or W. Each record gives: V gene, D gene, clone size, J gene, CDR3 DNA, CDR3 protein. D genes are given only for firm matches. Clone size is not always given. Where it is, it says once, few, many or a class for expanded clones.

TRBV2	TRBD1	few	TRBJ1-2	TGTGCCAGCAGTGAAGCCGACAGGGTCTATGGCTACACCTTC	CASSEADRVYGYTF
TRBV19	-	-	TRBJ2-5	TGTGCCAGTAGTCAGGGGAGAGAGACCCAGTACTTC	CASSQGRETQYF
TRBV6-6	TRBD1	-	TRBJ1-5	TGTGCCAGCACAAGGACAGGGGAATTGCCCCAGCATTTT	CASTRTGELPQHF
TRBV28	-	-	TRBJ1-1	TGTGCCACACGGAGCGGGGGGCGCGACACTGAAGCTTTCTTT	CATRSGGRDTEAFF
TRBV10-3	TRBD1	medium-sized	TRBJ1-1	TGTGCCATCAGTGAGGCCGCTCCGGGACAGGATACTGAAGCTTTCTTT	CAISEAAPGQDTEAFF
TRBV10-3	-	-	TRBJ1-2	TGTGCCATCAGTGATCAAAGTACAGGCCGCTATGGCTACACCTTC	CAISDQSTGRYGYTF
TRBV7-3	-	-	TRBJ2-2	TGTGCCAGCAGCTTAAACGGGGTTTCCGGGGAGCTGTTTTTT	CASSLNGVSGELFF
TRBV27	-	-	TRBJ2-7	TGTGCCAGCAGTTTACTCCCAACCGGAGGCTACGAGCAGTACTTC	CASSLLPTGGYEQYF
TRBV18	-	-	TRBJ1-2	TGTGCCAGCTCGTCTGCGGGGGCGCATTATGGCTACACCTTC	CASSSAGAHYGYTF
TRBV9	-	few	TRBJ2-2	TGTGCCAGCAGCCACCGGAGGGATGGCACCGGGGAGCTGTTTTTT	CASSHRRDGTGELFF
TRBV27	-	-	TRBJ2-2	TGTGCCAGCAGTTTAATGGGGCGAGCGAGCGGGGAGCTGTTTTTT	CASSLMGRASGELFF
TRBV7-6	-	-	TRBJ2-5	TGTGCCAGCAGCTCTTCTAAGGCCGGCCCCGGGAACCAGTACTTC	CASSSSKAGPGNQYF
TRBV14	-	-	TRBJ1-6	TGTGCCAGCAGCCAAGAGTACAGTTCACCCCTCCACTTT	CASSQEYSSPLHF
TRBV11-2	-	-	TRBJ2-1	TGTGCCAGCAGCTTATTAGCGCGCTCCCTCTACAATGAGCAGTTCTTC	CASSLLARSLYNEQFF
TRBV19	TRBD2	few	TRBJ2-1	TGTGCCAGTACCCTAGCGGGGTTCAACAATGAGCAGTTCTTC	CASTLAGFNNEQFF
TRBV6-5	-	-	TRBJ1-2	-	CASSFLAGNSGYTF
TRBV10-3	TRBD1	-	TRBJ1-5	TGTGCCATCGCAGACAGGGGCAATCAGCCCCAGCATTTT	CAIADRGNQPQHF
TRBV28	-	-	TRBJ1-2	TGTGCCAGCAGTTCAGTTGACTATGGCTACACCTTC	CASSSVDYGYTF
TRBV10-1	TRBD1	-	TRBJ2-7	TGCGCCAGCGGGGACGGACAGGTATACGAGCAGTACTTC	CASGDGQVYEQYF
TRBV29-1	TRBD2	-	TRBJ2-7	TGCAGCGTTGGAGGGAGGCAGGGAGGGTCCTACGAGCAGTACTTC	CSVGGRQGGSYEQYF
TRBV6-5	-	few	TRBJ2-1	TGTGCCAGCAGTTACTCGACGAGGAGTGAGCAGTTCTTC	CASSYSTRSEQFF
TRBV12-3/TRBV12-4	-	few	TRBJ1-2	TGTGCCAGCAGTTTAGGGGCTTATGGCTACACCTTC	CASSLGAYGYTF
TRBV6-2/TRBV6-3	-	once	TRBJ1-2	TGTGCCAGCAGTTACGCCGCGGCGGGTGGCTACACCTTC	CASSYAAAGGYTF
TRBV11-2	-	few	TRBJ1-6	TGTGCCAGCAGCTTACAATCGGGAGCGGCTAATTCACCCCTCCACTTT	CASSLQSGAANSPLHF
TRBV4-1	-	-	TRBJ1-1	TGCGCCAGCAGCCAAGATCGCCAGCGATTCCACATGAACACTGAAGCTTTCTTT	CASSQDRQRFHMNTEAFF
TRBV11-3	-	-	TRBJ2-5	TGTGCCAGCAGCTCGAGGAACGGGGAGACCCAGTACTTC	CASSSRNGETQYF
TRBV10-3	-	once	TRBJ1-1	TGTGCCATCAGTGAGGGGGGGTCTGAAGCTTTCTTT	CAISEGGSEAFF
TRBV13	TRBD2	-	TRBJ2-1	TGTGCCAGCAGCCAGGGACTAGCGGTCTGGGGTGAGCAGTTCTTC	CASSQGLAVWGEQFF
TRBV7-6	TRBD1	-	TRBJ1-2	TGTGCCAGCAGCCCGAGACAGGGCAGCTATGGCTACACCTTC	CASSPRQGSYGYTF